The 26 T cell receptor beta chains below all came from one sample that was sequenced in a study of shared clonotypes between healthy human individuals. Generated by immunoSEQ multiplex PCR, the TCRdb table keeps only in-frame clones and is missing some. There are approximately 740,000 clones in the sample; under 80% occur only once, and less than 2% lies in the top ten. Sequencing was carried out using memory CD4+ T cells sorted from blood. The subset is: CD45RA-negative fraction. These receptors were collected from a woman aged 25 to 39 in good health.

This clone has a handful of counts. The CDR3 nucleotides read TGTGCCAGTACATCCGGACAGGCCACCGGGGAGCTGTTTTTT. This translates into CASTSGQATGELFF. V is TRBV6-1 and J is TRBJ2-2, with 7 bases fitting TRBD1. The trim removed 9 bases at V and 4 bases at J, leaving 8 bases unmatched. Per the germline V gene, CDR1 is MNHNS and CDR2 is SASEGT. This CDR3 contains 14 residues.

V and J are TRBV7-2 and TRBJ2-1, with no clear D. Germline V gene lookup returns CDR1 SGHTA and CDR2 FQGNSA. The CDR3 is 16 residues long. The ends were cut back, 6 bases at V and 8 bases at J, with 23 bases in the middle. The CDR3 loop is CASRVERNLRQDEQFF. CDR3 DNA sequence: TGTGCCAGCAGGGTGGAGCGAAACCTGAGACAAGATGAGCAGTTCTTC.

Details on this clone: This CDR3 is also generated by other DNA sequences in the sample. The chain employs TRBV5-1 and TRBJ2-1, with D possibly matching TRBD2 (6 bases). CDR1 is SGHRS and CDR2 is YFSETQ in the germline V gene. CDR3 length: 14 amino acids. V dropped 4 bases and J dropped 5 bases, with 13 bases sitting between them. This CDR3 reads CASSLGRGDNEQFF. The DNA for the CDR3 is TGCGCCAGCAGCCTCGGGCGGGGCGACAATGAGCAGTTCTTC.

V usage is TRBV15 and J usage is TRBJ1-4; 12 bases match TRBD1. The CDR3 is 16 residues long. With 4 bases clipped from V and 8 bases from J, the junction kept 8 bases outside the gene matches. Germline CDR1 LNHNV, CDR2 YYDKDF (reference sequence). The CDR3 coding sequence is TGTGCCACCAGCACAACCGCTGGGACAGGGGGCGAAAAACTGTTTTTT. Its protein is CATSTTAGTGGEKLFF.

This clone was seen a handful of times. The genes are TRBV19 and TRBJ2-3; weak D call: TRBD1 (6 bases). Trimming took 3 bases from V and 2 from J, leaving 9 bases between them. The CDR3 has 14 residues. Germline V gene sequence: CDR1 LNHDA, CDR2 SQIVND (reference sequence). CDR3 DNA sequence: TGTGCCAGTAGTATGACAGGTGCCACAGATACGCAGTATTTT. Translated, it gives CASSMTGATDTQYF.

This chain links TRBV2 with TRBJ2-7; D is ambiguous. V was cut by 8 bases and J by 7 bases, with 21 bases left in between. From germline, CDR1 is SNHLY and CDR2 FYNNEI. The CDR3 covers 14 residues. Written as DNA, the CDR3 is TGTGCCAGCGCCCCGTGGGGATACCGCGTTGAGCAGTACTTC. Protein sequence: CASAPWGYRVEQYF.

The rearrangement uses TRBV6-5 and TRBJ2-7, with 8 bases matching TRBD1. Per germline, CDR1 MNHEY and CDR2 SVGAGI. The CDR3 length is 14 residues. V shed 5 bases, J shed 3 bases, and the junction held 6 bases outside the gene matches. The CDR3 DNA reads as TGTGCCAGCAGTGCGGACAGGGATGGCTACGAGCAGTACTTC. This gives the protein CASSADRDGYEQYF.

The chain couples TRBV5-1 to TRBJ2-7, with D tentatively TRBD2 (6 bases). The CDR3 extends over 15 amino acids. From germline, CDR1 is SGHRS and CDR2 YFSETQ. Trimming shortened V by 4 bases and J by 2 bases, and 16 bases separated the two germline ends. The CDR3 region has the DNA TGCGCCAGCAGCAGCGCTCCTAGCGTTACCTACGAGCAGTACTTC. It encodes CASSSAPSVTYEQYF.

The chain is built from TRBV6-6 and TRBJ2-7; possibly TRBD1 or TRBD2 for D (7 bases each). V dropped 3 bases and J dropped 5 bases, with 17 bases sitting between them. CDR1 MNHNY and CDR2 SVGAGI come from the germline V gene (reference sequence). The CDR3 is 15 residues long. The DNA for the CDR3 is TGTGCCAGCAGTTATTCCGCAGGGGGGGTCCACGAGCAGTACTTC. Translated, it gives CASSYSAGGVHEQYF.

This clone was detected once. The chain links TRBV9 to TRBJ2-2; TRBD1 is a possible D gene (6 bases). This CDR3 contains 14 residues. Germline CDR1 reads SGDLS; CDR2 reads YYNGEE. Trimming pared 3 bases from V and 5 bases from J, leaving 11 bases between. CDR3 loop: CASSAPQGTGELFF. CDR3 nucleotides: TGTGCCAGCAGCGCCCCACAGGGAACCGGGGAGCTGTTTTTT.

The chain links TRBV6-6 to TRBJ2-7, with a tentative D call TRBD1 (5 bases). CDR3 size: 15 residues. With 3 bases removed from V and 2 bases from J, the gap between germline ends came to 14 bases. Germline V lookup: CDR1 MNHNY, CDR2 SVGAGI (reference sequence). The CDR3 region is CASSYLEGAAYEQYF. In DNA form, the CDR3 reads TGTGCCAGCAGTTATCTGGAAGGGGCGGCCTACGAGCAGTACTTC.

The genes are TRBV11-2 and TRBJ2-5, with D unresolved. Germline V gene sequence: CDR1 SGHAT, CDR2 FQNNGV. The germline V and J ends were trimmed by 0 bases and 7 bases, with 15 bases remaining between them. This CDR3 is 15 amino acids long. The CDR3 region is CASSLEVVGLGTQYF. Here the CDR3 DNA reads TGTGCCAGCAGCTTAGAGGTTGTGGGTCTAGGGACCCAGTACTTC. Full variable domain (outside the CDR3, taken from reference TRBV11-2 and TRBJ2-5): EAGVAQSPRYKIIEKRQSVAFWCNPISGHATLYWYQQILGQGPKLLIQFQNNGVVDDSQLPKDRFSAERLKGVDSTLKIQPAKLEDSAVYLCASSLEVVGLGTQYFGPGTRLLVL.

The genes are TRBV25-1 and TRBJ2-1, with D tentatively TRBD1 (5 bases). The CDR3 totals 18 residues. CDR1 and CDR2 (germline): MGHDK, SYGVNS. The V gene lost 3 bases and the J gene lost 4 bases, with 22 bases spanning the gap. CDR3 loop: CASSDPKVTTDSYNEQFF. CDR3 sequence (DNA): TGTGCCAGCAGTGACCCCAAAGTTACGACAGATTCTTACAATGAGCAGTTCTTC.

The chain carries TRBV28 and TRBJ2-7; TRBD1 matches 9 bases. The CDR3 is 14 residues long. Germline values: CDR1 MDHEN, CDR2 SYDVKM. The V segment lost 6 bases and the J segment 7 bases; nucleotides outside the gene matches: 10. Here the CDR3 DNA reads TGTGCCAGCAGATGGACAGGGGCTTTGAGAGAGCAGTACTTC. Residues: CASRWTGALREQYF.

The chain employs TRBV4-2 and TRBJ1-6; no reliable D call. Per germline, CDR1 LGHNA and CDR2 YNFKEQ. The CDR3 has 13 residues. Trimming cost V 4 bases and J 7 bases, with 8 bases left between them. The CDR3 protein is CASSRERNSPLHF. CDR3 DNA sequence: TGTGCCAGCAGCCGAGAACGGAATTCACCCCTCCACTTT.

The rearrangement links TRBV7-2 to TRBJ2-7; 8 bases agree with TRBD2. The CDR3 runs 14 residues. Germline lookup yields CDR1 SGHTA and CDR2 FQGNSA. After removal of 2 bases from V and 6 bases from J, the junction contained 6 bases not matched to a gene. CDR3 sequence (DNA): TGTGCCAGCAGCTTAACATTAACTAGCGGCGAGCAGTACTTC. Encoded protein: CASSLTLTSGEQYF.

This clone was recorded a few times. The rearrangement links TRBV5-5 to TRBJ1-1; D is ambiguous. Germline lookup yields CDR1 SGHKS and CDR2 YYEKEE (reference sequence). This CDR3 contains 15 residues. V lost 4 bases and J 5 bases, leaving 18 bases between the germline ends. The CDR3 protein is CASSPYYGKGTEAFF. The CDR3 coding sequence is TGTGCCAGCAGCCCCTACTACGGGAAAGGGACTGAAGCTTTCTTT.

The chain links TRBV11-2 to TRBJ1-1; a weak D match, TRBD1 (6 bases). Germline values: CDR1 SGHAT, CDR2 FQNNGV. Trimming stripped 3 bases from V and 5 bases from J, with 16 bases between. The CDR3 runs to 15 residues. CDR3 sequence reads: CASSLASGGKTEAFF. The CDR3 DNA reads as TGTGCCAGCAGCTTGGCCTCGGGGGGCAAGACTGAAGCTTTCTTT.

CDR3 in DNA: TGTGCCAGCAGCGCCGCAACAGGGAATGACGAGCAGTACTTC. It encodes CASSAATGNDEQYF. V and J are TRBV6-1 and TRBJ2-7; a possible D gene is TRBD1 (6 bases). CDR3 length: 14 residues. V shed 6 bases and J shed 5 bases, with 17 bases lying between them. CDR1 MNHNS and CDR2 SASEGT come from the germline V gene.

This sequence joins TRBV9 and TRBJ1-1; D unclear. The CDR3 is made up of 13 amino acids. The germline V gene has CDR1 SGDLS and CDR2 YYNGEE. Trimming removed 4 bases from V and 10 bases from J, with 17 bases in between. CDR3 amino acids: CASSPSRRPGAFF. The CDR3, as DNA: TGTGCCAGCAGCCCGTCCCGTCGGCCGGGAGCTTTCTTT.

The chain is built from TRBV28 and TRBJ2-1, with 8 bases matching TRBD2. This CDR3 contains 16 residues. The V gene end was trimmed by 6 bases and the J gene end by 0 bases; junction bases not matched to a gene: 7. Per germline, CDR1 MDHEN and CDR2 SYDVKM. Here the CDR3 reads CASSQQSGSSYNEQFF. The DNA for the CDR3 is TGTGCCAGCAGCCAACAGAGCGGGAGCTCCTACAATGAGCAGTTCTTC.

Note on this clone: This may stem from a read error, because a much larger clone lies one nucleotide away. The rearrangement joins TRBV5-5 to TRBJ2-3, with D hard to call. The CDR3 length is 14 residues. Looked up from germline, CDR1 is SGHKS and CDR2 is YYEKEE (reference sequence). V shed 0 bases and J shed 0 bases, with 5 bases lying between them. As DNA, the CDR3 is TGTGCCAGCAGCTTGGGAGCTAGCACAGATACGCAGTATTTT. Amino acid sequence: CASSLGASTDTQYF.

The CDR3 coding sequence is TGTGCCAGTAGTAGGGCAGGGGACCTCTATGGCTACACCTTC. Amino acids: CASSRAGDLYGYTF. The chain has TRBV19 and TRBJ1-2, with D possibly matching TRBD1 (6 bases). This CDR3 spans 14 amino acids. V lost 4 bases and J 4 bases, leaving 13 bases between the germline ends. Germline CDR1 is LNHDA and CDR2 is SQIVND (reference sequence).

This clone appeared once. The chain couples TRBV5-5 to TRBJ1-2; TRBD1 might be the D (5 bases). CDR1 is SGHKS and CDR2 is YYEKEE in the germline V gene (reference sequence). V was trimmed by 5 bases and J by 1 base, leaving 27 bases between them. The CDR3 contains 19 residues. The CDR3 reads CASRYSSRDRPGVNYGYTF. In nucleotides, the CDR3 is TGTGCCAGCAGGTATTCTTCCCGGGACCGACCCGGGGTTAACTATGGCTACACCTTC.

The chain combines TRBV7-9 with TRBJ2-3, with D possibly called TRBD1 or TRBD2 (5 bases each). CDR1 and CDR2 from the germline V gene are SEHNR and FQNEAQ (reference sequence). CDR3 length: 14 amino acids. The V and J ends lost 1 base and 6 bases respectively, with 11 bases between them. The CDR3 region has the DNA TGTGCCAGCAGCTTAGGAAACGAGGGGGATACGCAGTATTTT. Translating gives CASSLGNEGDTQYF.

This rearrangement joins TRBV19 to TRBJ2-1; 12 nucleotides align to TRBD2. V lost 7 bases and J lost 2; bases outside the gene matches: 3. The CDR3 sequence is 15 residues long. CDR1 is LNHDA and CDR2 is SQIVND in the germline V gene (reference sequence). CDR3 region: CASTSGRVPYNEQFF. CDR3 DNA: TGTGCCAGTACTAGCGGGAGGGTCCCCTACAATGAGCAGTTCTTC.